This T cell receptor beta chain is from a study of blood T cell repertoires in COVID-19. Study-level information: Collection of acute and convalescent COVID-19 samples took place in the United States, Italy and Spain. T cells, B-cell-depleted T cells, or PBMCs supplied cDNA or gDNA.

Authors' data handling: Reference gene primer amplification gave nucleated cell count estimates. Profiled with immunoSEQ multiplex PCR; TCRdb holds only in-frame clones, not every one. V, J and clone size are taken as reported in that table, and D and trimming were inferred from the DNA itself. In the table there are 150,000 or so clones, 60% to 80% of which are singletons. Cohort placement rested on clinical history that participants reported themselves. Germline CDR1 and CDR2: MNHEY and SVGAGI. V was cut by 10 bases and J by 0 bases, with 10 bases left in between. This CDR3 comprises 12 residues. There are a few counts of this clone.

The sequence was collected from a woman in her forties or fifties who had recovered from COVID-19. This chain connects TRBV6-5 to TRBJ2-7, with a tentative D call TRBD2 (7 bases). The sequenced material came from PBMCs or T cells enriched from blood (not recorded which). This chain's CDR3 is CATGGPSYEQYF. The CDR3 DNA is TGTGCCACGGGGGGCCCCTCCTACGAGCAGTACTTC.